Listed here is a single T cell receptor (beta chain). The antigen remains unidentified. This sample was included in a study of cytomegalovirus exposure and HLA in healthy donors. On the study more broadly: HLA-typed donors were the source of 86 million or so unique TCRs held in an early data release.

The PCR employed 60 Vbeta primers together with 13 Jbeta primers. Sequencing was performed with immunoSEQ multiplex PCR; in TCRdb, only in-frame clones are kept and a portion is missing. The sample has some 110,000 clones; approximately 81% are singletons. V gave up 5 bases and J gave up 6 bases; unmatched junction bases: 4. The CDR3 has 13 amino acids. The germline CDR1 and CDR2 sequences are LGHNA and YSLEER. Study observations and caveats: The majority of CMV-associated TCR beta chains were reported as apparently HLA-restricted in a later analysis. A highly shared variant cluster was judged a likely technical artifact.

The sequence was obtained from a woman aged 18-30 years in good health and CMV-seropositive. V is TRBV4-3 and J is TRBJ1-2, with 9 bases identical to TRBD1. The source material was PBMCs. The CDR3 sequence: CASSLQGADGYTF. The DNA of the CDR3 is TGCGCCAGCAGCTTACAGGGGGCTGATGGCTACACCTTC.